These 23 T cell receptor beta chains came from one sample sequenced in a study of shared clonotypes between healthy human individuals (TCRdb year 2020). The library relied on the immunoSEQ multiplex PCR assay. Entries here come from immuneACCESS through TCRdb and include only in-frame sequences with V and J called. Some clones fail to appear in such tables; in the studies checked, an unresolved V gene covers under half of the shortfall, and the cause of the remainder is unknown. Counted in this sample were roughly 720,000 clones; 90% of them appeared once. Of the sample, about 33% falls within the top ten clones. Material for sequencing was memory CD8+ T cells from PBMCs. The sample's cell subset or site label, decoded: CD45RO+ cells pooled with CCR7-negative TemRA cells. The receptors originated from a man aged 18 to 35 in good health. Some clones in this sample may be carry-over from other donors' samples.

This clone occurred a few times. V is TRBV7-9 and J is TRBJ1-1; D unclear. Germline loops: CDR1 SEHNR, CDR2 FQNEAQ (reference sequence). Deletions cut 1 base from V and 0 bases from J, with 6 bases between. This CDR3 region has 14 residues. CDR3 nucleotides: TGTGCCAGCAGCTTAGTAGCAGTGAACACTGAAGCTTTCTTT. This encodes CASSLVAVNTEAFF.

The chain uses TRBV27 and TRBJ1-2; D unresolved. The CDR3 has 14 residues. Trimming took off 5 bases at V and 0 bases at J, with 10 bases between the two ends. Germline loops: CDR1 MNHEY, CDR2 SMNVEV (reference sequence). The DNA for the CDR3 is TGTGCCAGCAGTCCCCTCAGTCCTAACTATGGCTACACCTTC. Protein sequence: CASSPLSPNYGYTF.

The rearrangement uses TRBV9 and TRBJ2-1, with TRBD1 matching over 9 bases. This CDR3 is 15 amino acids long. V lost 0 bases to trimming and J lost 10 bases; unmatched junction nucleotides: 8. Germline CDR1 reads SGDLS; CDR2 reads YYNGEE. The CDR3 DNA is TGTGCCAGCAGCGTAGGACAGGGGGAGGTCGGCGAGCAGTTCTTC. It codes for CASSVGQGEVGEQFF.

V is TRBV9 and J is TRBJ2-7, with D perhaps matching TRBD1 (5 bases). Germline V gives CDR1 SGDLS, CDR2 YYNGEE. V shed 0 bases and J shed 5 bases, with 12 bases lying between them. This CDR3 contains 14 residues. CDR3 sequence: CASSVAGHKDEQYF. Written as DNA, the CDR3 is TGTGCCAGCAGCGTAGCAGGGCACAAGGACGAGCAGTACTTC.

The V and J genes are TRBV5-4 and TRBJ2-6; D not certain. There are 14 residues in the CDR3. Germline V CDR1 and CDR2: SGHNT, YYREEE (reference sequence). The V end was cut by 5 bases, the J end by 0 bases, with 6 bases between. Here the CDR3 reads CASSYSSGANVLTF. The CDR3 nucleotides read TGTGCCAGCAGTTATAGCTCTGGGGCCAACGTCCTGACTTTC.

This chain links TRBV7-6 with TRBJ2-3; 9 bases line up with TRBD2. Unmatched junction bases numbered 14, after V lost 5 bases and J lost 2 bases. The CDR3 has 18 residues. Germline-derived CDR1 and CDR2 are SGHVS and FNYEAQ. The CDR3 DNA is TGTGCCAGCAGCGTACCTGATGCTAGCGGGGAGATCACAGATACGCAGTATTTT. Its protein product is CASSVPDASGEITDTQYF.

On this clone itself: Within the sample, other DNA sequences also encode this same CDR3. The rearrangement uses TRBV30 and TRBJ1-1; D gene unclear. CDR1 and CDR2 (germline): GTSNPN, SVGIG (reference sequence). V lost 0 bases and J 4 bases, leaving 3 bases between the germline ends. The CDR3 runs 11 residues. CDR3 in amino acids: CAWSVGTEAFF. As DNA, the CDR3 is TGTGCCTGGAGTGTAGGCACTGAAGCTTTCTTT.

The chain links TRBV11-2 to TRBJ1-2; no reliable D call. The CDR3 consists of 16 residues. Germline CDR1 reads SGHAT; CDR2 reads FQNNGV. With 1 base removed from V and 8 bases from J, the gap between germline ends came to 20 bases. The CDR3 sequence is CASSLGEMREPRGYTF. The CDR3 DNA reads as TGTGCCAGCAGCTTAGGGGAGATGCGGGAGCCAAGGGGCTACACCTTC. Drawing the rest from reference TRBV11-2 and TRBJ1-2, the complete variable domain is EAGVAQSPRYKIIEKRQSVAFWCNPISGHATLYWYQQILGQGPKLLIQFQNNGVVDDSQLPKDRFSAERLKGVDSTLKIQPAKLEDSAVYLCASSLGEMREPRGYTFGSGTRLTVV.

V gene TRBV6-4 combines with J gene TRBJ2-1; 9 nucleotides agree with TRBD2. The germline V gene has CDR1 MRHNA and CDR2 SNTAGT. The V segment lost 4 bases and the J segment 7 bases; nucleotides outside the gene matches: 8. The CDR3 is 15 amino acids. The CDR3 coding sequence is TGTGCCAGCAGTGTGGGTAGCGGGAGAATGAATGAGCAGTTCTTC. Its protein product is CASSVGSGRMNEQFF.

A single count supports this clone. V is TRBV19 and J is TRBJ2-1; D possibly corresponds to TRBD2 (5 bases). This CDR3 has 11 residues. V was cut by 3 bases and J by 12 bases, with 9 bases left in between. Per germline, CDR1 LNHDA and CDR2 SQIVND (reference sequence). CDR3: CASSIPGGQFF. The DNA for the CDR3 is TGTGCCAGTAGTATTCCTGGAGGGCAGTTCTTC.

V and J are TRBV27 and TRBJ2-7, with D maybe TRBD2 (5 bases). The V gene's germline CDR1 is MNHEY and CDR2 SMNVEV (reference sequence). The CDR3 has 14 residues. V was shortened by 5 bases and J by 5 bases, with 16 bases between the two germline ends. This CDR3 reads CASSKQTGFHEQYF. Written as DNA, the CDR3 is TGTGCCAGCAGTAAACAAACGGGGTTTCACGAGCAGTACTTC.

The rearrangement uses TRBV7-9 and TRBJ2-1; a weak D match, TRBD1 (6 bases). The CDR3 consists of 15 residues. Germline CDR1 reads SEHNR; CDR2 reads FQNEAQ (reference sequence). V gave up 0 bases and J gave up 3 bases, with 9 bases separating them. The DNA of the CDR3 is TGTGCCAGCAGCTTAGCCTCAGGGGTCTACAATGAGCAGTTCTTC. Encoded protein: CASSLASGVYNEQFF.

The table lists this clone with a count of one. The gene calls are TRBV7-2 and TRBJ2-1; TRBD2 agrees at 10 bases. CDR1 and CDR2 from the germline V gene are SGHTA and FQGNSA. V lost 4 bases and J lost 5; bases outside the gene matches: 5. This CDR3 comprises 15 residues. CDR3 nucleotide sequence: TGTGCCAGCAGCTCCCGACTAGCGGGCCACAATGAGCAGTTCTTC. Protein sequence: CASSSRLAGHNEQFF.

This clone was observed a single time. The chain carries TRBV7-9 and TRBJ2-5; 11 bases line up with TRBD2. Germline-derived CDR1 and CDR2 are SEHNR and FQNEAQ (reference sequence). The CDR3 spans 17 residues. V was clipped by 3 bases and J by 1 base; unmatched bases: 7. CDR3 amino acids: CASSFGTSGRRQETQYF. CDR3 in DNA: TGTGCCAGCAGCTTCGGGACTAGCGGACGCCGCCAAGAGACCCAGTACTTC.

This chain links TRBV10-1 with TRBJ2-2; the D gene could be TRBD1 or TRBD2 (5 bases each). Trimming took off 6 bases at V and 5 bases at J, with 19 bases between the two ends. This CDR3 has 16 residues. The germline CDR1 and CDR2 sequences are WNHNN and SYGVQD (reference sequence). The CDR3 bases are TGCGCCAGCAGGCCGAACCGGGGCTTCGAAACCGGGGAGCTGTTTTTT. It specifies CASRPNRGFETGELFF.

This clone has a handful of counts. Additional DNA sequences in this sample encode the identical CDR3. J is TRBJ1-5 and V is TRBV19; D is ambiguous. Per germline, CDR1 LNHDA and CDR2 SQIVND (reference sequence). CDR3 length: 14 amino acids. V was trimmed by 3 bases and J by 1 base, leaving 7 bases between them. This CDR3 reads CASSIRDSNQPQHF. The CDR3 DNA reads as TGTGCCAGTAGTATCCGCGACAGCAATCAGCCCCAGCATTTT.

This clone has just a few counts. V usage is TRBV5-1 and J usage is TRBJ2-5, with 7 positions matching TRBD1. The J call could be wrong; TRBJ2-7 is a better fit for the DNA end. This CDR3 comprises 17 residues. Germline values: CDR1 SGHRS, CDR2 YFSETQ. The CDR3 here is CASSLVARQGGVYEQYF. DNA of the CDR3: TGCGCCAGCAGCTTGGTAGCGAGACAGGGTGGCGTCTACGAGCAGTACTTC.

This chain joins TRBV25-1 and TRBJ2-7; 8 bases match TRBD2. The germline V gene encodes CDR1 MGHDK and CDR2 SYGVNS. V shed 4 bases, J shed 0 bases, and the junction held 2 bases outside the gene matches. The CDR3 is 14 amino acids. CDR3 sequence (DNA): TGTGCCAGCAGTGCAGCGGGAGCCTCCTACGAGCAGTACTTC. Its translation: CASSAAGASYEQYF.

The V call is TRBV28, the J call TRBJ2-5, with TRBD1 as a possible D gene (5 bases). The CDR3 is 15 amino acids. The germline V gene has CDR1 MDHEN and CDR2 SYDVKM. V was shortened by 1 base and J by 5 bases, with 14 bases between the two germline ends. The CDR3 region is CASSLSDSPWETQYF. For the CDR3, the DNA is TGTGCCAGCAGTTTATCCGACAGCCCATGGGAGACCCAGTACTTC.

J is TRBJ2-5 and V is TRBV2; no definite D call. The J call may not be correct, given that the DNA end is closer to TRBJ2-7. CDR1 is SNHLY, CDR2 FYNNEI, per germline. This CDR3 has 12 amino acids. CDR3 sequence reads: CASSTGWNEQYF. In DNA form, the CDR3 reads TGTGCCAGCTCGACGGGCTGGAACGAGCAGTACTTC.

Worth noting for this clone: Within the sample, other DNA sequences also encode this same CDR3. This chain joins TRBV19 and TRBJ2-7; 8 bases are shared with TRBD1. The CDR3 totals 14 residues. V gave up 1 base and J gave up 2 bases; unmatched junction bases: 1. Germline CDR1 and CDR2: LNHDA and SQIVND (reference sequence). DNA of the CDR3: TGTGCCAGTAGTATAGGGACAGGGACCTACGAGCAGTACTTC. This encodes CASSIGTGTYEQYF. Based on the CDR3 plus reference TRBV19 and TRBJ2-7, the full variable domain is DGGITQSPKYLFRKEGQNVTLSCEQNLNHDAMYWYRQDPGQGLRLIYYSQIVNDFQKGDIAEGYSVSREKKESFPLTVTSAQKNPTAFYLCASSIGTGTYEQYFGPGTRLTVT.

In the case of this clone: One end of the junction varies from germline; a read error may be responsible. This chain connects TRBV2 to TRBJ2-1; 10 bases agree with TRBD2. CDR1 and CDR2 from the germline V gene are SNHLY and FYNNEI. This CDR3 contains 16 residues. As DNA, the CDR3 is TGTGCCAGCACTGAACCGCTAGCGGGAGACTTCAATGAGCAGTTCTTC. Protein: CASTEPLAGDFNEQFF.

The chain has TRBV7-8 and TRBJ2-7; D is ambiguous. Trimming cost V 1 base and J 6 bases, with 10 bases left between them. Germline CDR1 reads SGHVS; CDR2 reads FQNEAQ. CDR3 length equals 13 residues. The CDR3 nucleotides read TGTGCCAGCAGCTTAGGCAGAACCGCCGAGCAGTACTTC. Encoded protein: CASSLGRTAEQYF.